Below are 26 T cell receptor beta chains sequenced from a single sample in a study of blood T cell repertoires in COVID-19. The assay was immunoSEQ multiplex PCR, and TCRdb's table has in-frame clones only and misses some. The sample lists tens of thousands of clones, more than 80% occurring once. The sequencing input was peripheral blood. All receptors derive from a man aged 60-69 years with acute or convalescent COVID-19.

The V gene is TRBV7-9, the J gene TRBJ2-3, with D possibly TRBD1 on 5 matching bases. CDR1 SEHNR and CDR2 FQNEAQ come from the germline V gene (reference sequence). The CDR3 consists of 18 residues. The ends were cut back, 0 bases at V and 0 bases at J, with 16 bases in the middle. The CDR3 reads CASSLALTGVTSTDTQYF. The CDR3 DNA is TGTGCCAGCAGCTTAGCCCTCACAGGTGTCACTAGCACAGATACGCAGTATTTT.

The chain has TRBV5-1 and TRBJ1-1, with 9 bases lining up with TRBD1. V lost 1 base, J lost 5 bases, and 3 bases stayed unmatched. Germline-derived CDR1 and CDR2 are SGHRS and YFSETQ. The CDR3 runs to 14 residues. CDR3 protein: CASSLTGGWTEAFF. Written as DNA, the CDR3 is TGCGCCAGCAGCTTGACAGGGGGCTGGACTGAAGCTTTCTTT.

The J gene is TRBJ2-3, the V gene TRBV2; perhaps TRBD1 as D (6 bases). The V end lost 7 bases, the J end lost 4 bases, and 18 bases lay between the germline ends. CDR3 length equals 15 residues. CDR1 is SNHLY, CDR2 FYNNEI, per germline. CDR3: CASTKGQLVSDTQYF. CDR3 in DNA: TGTGCCAGCACCAAAGGACAGTTAGTCTCAGATACGCAGTATTTT.

The rearrangement joins TRBV14 to TRBJ2-7; D is unclear. The CDR3 runs 15 residues. Germline V lookup: CDR1 SGHDN, CDR2 FVKESK. The V gene lost 0 bases and the J gene lost 7 bases, with 16 bases spanning the gap. The chain's CDR3 is CASSQDGLGAREQYF. The CDR3 DNA sequence: TGTGCCAGCAGCCAAGATGGCCTAGGTGCGCGGGAGCAGTACTTC. The full variable domain, completed using reference TRBV14 and TRBJ2-7, is EAGVTQFPSHSVIEKGQTVTLRCDPISGHDNLYWYRRVMGKEIKFLLHFVKESKQDESGMPNNRFLAERTGGTYSTLKVQPAELEDSGVYFCASSQDGLGAREQYFGPGTRLTVT.

This clone was seen just once. CDR3 in amino acids: CASSDRVYGYTF. The CDR3 nucleotides are TGTGCCAGCAGCGACAGGGTCTATGGCTACACCTTC. The gene calls are TRBV6-2 or TRBV6-3 and TRBJ1-2, with TRBD1 identical over 7 bases. V lost 6 bases, J lost 4 bases, and 2 bases stayed unmatched. CDR1 and CDR2 (germline): MNHEY, SVGEGT. The CDR3 has 12 residues.

The chain joins TRBV6-2 or TRBV6-3 to TRBJ1-5, with D possibly being TRBD1 (5 bases). Trimming stripped 4 bases from V and 3 bases from J, with 13 bases between. Germline assignment: CDR1 MNHEY and CDR2 SVGEGT. The CDR3 covers 15 residues. CDR3 sequence: CASSLELRANQPQHF. DNA of the CDR3: TGTGCCAGCAGTTTGGAACTCAGGGCCAATCAGCCCCAGCATTTT.

The rearrangement joins TRBV25-1 to TRBJ2-7; no definite D call. CDR1 is MGHDK, CDR2 SYGVNS, per germline. This CDR3 comprises 12 residues. V was pared by 0 bases and J by 2 bases, with 2 bases between. CDR3 protein: CASSEYTYEQYF. The DNA for the CDR3 is TGTGCCAGCAGTGAATATACCTACGAGCAGTACTTC.

This rearrangement joins TRBV19 to TRBJ2-4; TRBD2 aligns across 7 bases. Germline lookup yields CDR1 LNHDA and CDR2 SQIVND (reference sequence). This CDR3 is 17 amino acids long. V was pared by 1 base and J by 2 bases, with 8 bases of the junction left unmatched. In DNA, the CDR3 is TGTGCCAGTAGTATAGGGGGCGGGGGACGGACCAAAAACATTCAGTACTTC. Protein sequence: CASSIGGGGRTKNIQYF.

V gene TRBV10-3 combines with J gene TRBJ1-4; 7 bases line up with TRBD1. The CDR3 consists of 17 residues. Germline assignment: CDR1 ENHRY and CDR2 SYGVKD. V lost 0 bases to trimming and J lost 7 bases; unmatched junction nucleotides: 11. The CDR3 region is CAISESTAGTVGEKLFF. The CDR3 nucleotides read TGTGCCATCAGTGAGTCGACCGCCGGGACAGTCGGTGAAAAACTGTTTTTT.

The chain has TRBV27 and TRBJ2-6, with 8 bases identical to TRBD1. V shed 5 bases and J 4 bases; nucleotides not matched to a gene: 19. Looked up from germline, CDR1 is MNHEY and CDR2 is SMNVEV (reference sequence). The CDR3 is 20 residues long. The CDR3 spells CASSTRTGTILELGANVLTF. For the CDR3, the DNA is TGTGCCAGCAGTACTCGGACAGGGACCATTTTAGAGCTCGGGGCCAACGTCCTGACTTTC.

This rearrangement joins TRBV19 to TRBJ2-7; 11 bases align to TRBD1. Unmatched junction bases numbered 6, after V lost 4 bases and J lost 4 bases. Germline V gene lookup returns CDR1 LNHDA and CDR2 SQIVND (reference sequence). This CDR3 is built from 15 residues. Here the CDR3 reads CASSNTGTGGYEQYF. The DNA of the CDR3 is TGTGCCAGTAGTAATACCGGGACAGGGGGTTACGAGCAGTACTTC.

The count of this clone is one. The gene calls are TRBV28 and TRBJ1-3; 9 bases are shared with TRBD1. The CDR3 is 17 residues long. V dropped 6 bases and J dropped 0; count of bases not matched to a gene: 9. From germline, CDR1 is MDHEN and CDR2 SYDVKM. CDR3 nucleotides: TGTGCCAGCAGCCCCCTACAGGGGGCAATCTCTGGAAACACCATATATTTT. Encoded protein: CASSPLQGAISGNTIYF.

V is TRBV28 and J is TRBJ2-1; no definite D call. The CDR3 is 11 amino acids. In germline, CDR1 is MDHEN, CDR2 SYDVKM. The V and J ends lost 10 bases and 3 bases respectively, with 7 bases between them. The CDR3 nucleotides read TGTGCCACGGGTCTCTACAATGAGCAGTTCTTC. Translation gives CATGLYNEQFF.

This clone was observed a few times. The chain carries TRBV18 and TRBJ1-2; 8 nucleotides line up with TRBD1. CDR1 and CDR2 (germline): KGHSH, LQKENI. V gave up 6 bases and J gave up 2 bases; unmatched junction bases: 8. This CDR3 region has 15 residues. The CDR3 region has the DNA TGTGCCAGCTCTGAAAAACAGGGGGGCAACTATGGCTACACCTTC. Protein sequence: CASSEKQGGNYGYTF.

This sequence joins TRBV3-1 (or the pseudogene TRBV3-2) and TRBJ1-1; perhaps TRBD1 as D (6 bases). Germline V CDR1 and CDR2: LGHDT, YNNKEL (reference sequence). The CDR3 totals 15 residues. V gave up 4 bases and J gave up 3 bases, with 15 bases separating them. The DNA for the CDR3 is TGTGCCAGCAGCCTTATTTCAGGGGAGTACACTGAAGCTTTCTTT. Encoded protein: CASSLISGEYTEAFF.

The chain combines TRBV24-1 with TRBJ2-7, with 7 nucleotides matching TRBD1. The germline V gene has CDR1 KGHDR and CDR2 SFDVKD. CDR3 length equals 12 residues. V shed 10 bases, J shed 5 bases, and the junction held 7 bases outside the gene matches. DNA of the CDR3: TGTGCCACTCAGGGGGTTAACGACGAGCAGTACTTC. It encodes CATQGVNDEQYF.

The chain is built from TRBV5-1 and TRBJ2-2; 10 bases map to TRBD1. Germline loops: CDR1 SGHRS, CDR2 YFSETQ. Germline trimming cut 2 bases from V and 0 bases from J; bases unmatched to any gene: 1. The CDR3 runs 16 residues. The CDR3 loop is CASSFGTGANTGELFF. Written as DNA, the CDR3 is TGCGCCAGCAGCTTCGGGACAGGGGCGAACACCGGGGAGCTGTTTTTT.

V usage is TRBV28 and J usage is TRBJ1-5; possible D gene TRBD1, 5 bases. Deletions cut 1 base from V and 4 bases from J, with 8 bases between. The CDR3 extends over 14 amino acids. The germline V gene encodes CDR1 MDHEN and CDR2 SYDVKM. CDR3 nucleotides: TGTGCCAGCAGTTTATCCGGGGGAAATCAGCCCCAGCATTTT. Translated: CASSLSGGNQPQHF.

The chain has TRBV11-1 and TRBJ1-5; D may be TRBD1 (6 bases). With 2 bases removed from V and 1 base from J, the gap between germline ends came to 9 bases. The CDR3 contains 15 residues. Germline V lookup: CDR1 SGHAT, CDR2 FQDESV (reference sequence). This CDR3 reads CASSLTGSSNQPQHF. The CDR3 coding sequence is TGTGCCAGCAGCTTAACAGGGAGCAGCAATCAGCCCCAGCATTTT.

The V gene is TRBV5-1, the J gene TRBJ2-1; D not certain. CDR1 and CDR2 from the germline V gene are SGHRS and YFSETQ. The CDR3 is made up of 13 amino acids. V was cut by 7 bases and J by 0 bases, with 8 bases left in between. The DNA for the CDR3 is TGCGCCAGCTCTCAGAACTCCTACAATGAGCAGTTCTTC. It translates to CASSQNSYNEQFF.

This sequence joins TRBV30 and TRBJ1-4; D is unclear. The CDR3 extends over 12 amino acids. The ends were cut back, 3 bases at V and 7 bases at J, with 9 bases in the middle. Per germline, CDR1 GTSNPN and CDR2 SVGIG (reference sequence). CDR3 nucleotides: TGTGCCTGGAGAGACTCCCGTGAAAAACTGTTTTTT. Translation: CAWRDSREKLFF.

This clone has just one count. This chain uses TRBV10-3 with TRBJ1-6, with 9 bases lining up with TRBD1. V lost 8 bases to trimming and J lost 7 bases; unmatched junction nucleotides: 3. CDR1 is ENHRY and CDR2 is SYGVKD in the germline V gene. The CDR3 contains 13 residues. CDR3 DNA: TGTGCCATCGGGACAGGGAGGAATTCACCCCTCCACTTT. Translating gives CAIGTGRNSPLHF.

This clone appeared once. This chain uses TRBV2 with TRBJ2-5, with D possibly matching TRBD2 (6 bases). The ends were cut back, 6 bases at V and 0 bases at J, with 14 bases in the middle. The CDR3 is 15 residues long. In germline, CDR1 is SNHLY, CDR2 FYNNEI. The CDR3 DNA sequence: TGTGCCAGCAGGCCTGGGACTGTATACCAAGAGACCCAGTACTTC. This encodes CASRPGTVYQETQYF.

The chain employs TRBV7-8 and TRBJ1-2, with 8 positions matching TRBD1. This CDR3 region has 14 residues. The germline V gene encodes CDR1 SGHVS and CDR2 FQNEAQ. J lost 8 bases, V lost 3 bases, and 8 bases had no gene match. As DNA, the CDR3 is TGTGCCAGCAGCTTTGGACAGGGCGCCGGCGGCTACACCTTC. Amino acid sequence: CASSFGQGAGGYTF.

The CDR3 region is CASSPPGQGNGANVLTF. The CDR3 bases are TGTGCCAGCTCACCACCGGGACAGGGTAATGGGGCCAACGTCCTGACTTTC. The chain recombines TRBV18 with TRBJ2-6; 9 bases agree with TRBD1. J lost 3 bases, V lost 0 bases, and 3 bases had no gene match. The CDR3 is 17 amino acids. Germline CDR1 and CDR2: KGHSH and LQKENI.

This clone appeared a few times. The V gene is TRBV19, the J gene TRBJ2-3; unclear D gene. The germline V and J ends were trimmed by 4 bases and 0 bases, with 5 bases remaining between them. CDR1 is LNHDA and CDR2 is SQIVND in the germline V gene (reference sequence). The CDR3 is 13 residues long. CDR3 region: CASSTISTDTQYF. CDR3 bases: TGTGCCAGTAGTACAATTAGCACAGATACGCAGTATTTT.